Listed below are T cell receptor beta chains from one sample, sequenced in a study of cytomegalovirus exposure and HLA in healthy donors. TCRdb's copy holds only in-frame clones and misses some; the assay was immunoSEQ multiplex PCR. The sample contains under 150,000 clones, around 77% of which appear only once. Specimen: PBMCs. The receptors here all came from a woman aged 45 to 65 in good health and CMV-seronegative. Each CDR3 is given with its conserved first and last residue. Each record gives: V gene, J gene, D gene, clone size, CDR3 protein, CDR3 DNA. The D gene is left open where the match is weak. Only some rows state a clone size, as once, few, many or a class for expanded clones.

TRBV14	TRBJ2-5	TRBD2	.	CASSPGLASRETQYF	TGTGCCAGCAGCCCCGGACTAGCTTCGCGGGAGACCCAGTACTTC
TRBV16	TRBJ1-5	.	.	CASSQLGGQASEPQHF	TGTGCCAGCAGCCAATTAGGAGGGCAGGCTTCAGAGCCCCAGCATTTT
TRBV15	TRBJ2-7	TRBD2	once	CATSRTPGLAYEQYF	TGTGCCACCAGCAGGACGCCGGGACTAGCCTACGAGCAGTACTTC
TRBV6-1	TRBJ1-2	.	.	CASSTGNGNYGYTF	TGTGCCAGCAGTACCGGGAACGGCAACTATGGCTACACCTTC
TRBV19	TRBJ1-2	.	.	CASSTSRSYGYTF	TGTGCCAGTAGTACCTCTAGATCTTATGGCTACACCTTC
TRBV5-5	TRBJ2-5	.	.	CASSLPRTQETQYF	TGTGCCAGCAGCCTACCCCGTACCCAAGAGACCCAGTACTTC
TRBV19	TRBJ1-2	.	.	CASSPGDRRNYGYTF	TGTGCCAGTAGTCCGGGTGACAGGCGGAACTATGGCTACACCTTC
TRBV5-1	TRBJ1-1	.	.	CASSPWWGDGGTEAFF	TGCGCCAGCAGCCCCTGGTGGGGCGACGGAGGGACTGAAGCTTTCTTT
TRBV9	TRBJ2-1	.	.	CASSQGPYNEQFF	TGTGCCAGCAGTCAGGGGCCCTACAATGAGCAGTTCTTC
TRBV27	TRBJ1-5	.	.	CASNDPRRDSNQPQHF	TGTGCCAGCAATGACCCCCGCAGGGATAGCAATCAGCCCCAGCATTTT
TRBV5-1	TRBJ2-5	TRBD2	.	CASSPRTSAQQEAQYF	TGCGCCAGCAGCCCTCGGACTAGCGCACAACAAGAGGCCCAGTACTTC
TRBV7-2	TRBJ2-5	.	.	CASSSMGLGTQYF	TGTGCCAGCAGCTCTATGGGCCTGGGGACCCAGTACTTC
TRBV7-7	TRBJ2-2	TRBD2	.	CASSGLAGTGELFF	TGTGCTAGCAGTGGACTAGCGGGGACCGGGGAGCTGTTTTTT
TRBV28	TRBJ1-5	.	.	CASGTGQLNQPQHF	TGTGCCAGCGGAACCGGACAGTTAAATCAGCCCCAGCATTTT
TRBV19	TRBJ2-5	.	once	CASSVQVSGETQYF	TGTGCCAGTAGTGTACAGGTATCTGGGGAGACCCAGTACTTC
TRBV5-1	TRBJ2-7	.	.	CASSLQRAEQYF	TGCGCCAGCAGCTTACAGCGGGCCGAGCAGTACTTC
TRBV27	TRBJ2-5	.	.	CASSFHGGQETQYF	TGTGCCAGCAGCTTCCACGGGGGACAAGAGACCCAGTACTTC
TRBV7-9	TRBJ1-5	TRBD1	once	CASSGDRDQPQHF	TGTGCCAGCAGCGGGGACAGGGATCAGCCCCAGCATTTT